These T cell receptor beta chains were read from a single sample in a study of T-cell memory formation after mild COVID-19. MiXCR, run by TCRdb on the 5' RACE reads, gives a single entry per CDR3 protein. The repertoire includes hundreds of thousands of distinct CDR3 sequences, more than 15% of them detected once, and about 12% sits in the top ten. The sequenced sample was PBMCs or a T cell subset sorted from them (not recorded which). The receptors were gathered from an adult woman who had mild COVID-19 (a few samples of this study predate the infection). Cell type and time point are not known. Both conserved end residues are part of each CDR3. Each record gives: D gene, clone size, J gene, V gene, CDR3 protein, CDR3 DNA. The D gene is left open where the match is weak. Size values are once, few and many counts, or a class for expanded clones, and some rows have none.

>NA|few|TRBJ2-7|TRBV5-6
CASRVTGAGSEQYF
TGTGCCAGCCGTGTGACGGGGGCAGGCAGCGAGCAGTACTTC
>NA|NA|TRBJ1-6|TRBV7-2
CASSSRRAAPGSPLHF
TGTGCCAGCAGCTCCCGCAGGGCGGCTCCTGGTTCACCCCTCCACTTT
>NA|few|TRBJ2-6|TRBV15
CATSRVVTGANVLTF
TGTGCCACCAGCAGAGTTGTAACTGGGGCCAACGTCCTGACTTTC
>NA|NA|TRBJ1-2|TRBV6-4
CASMASGNYGYTF
TGTGCCAGCATGGCCTCAGGGAACTATGGCTACACCTTC
>TRBD1|NA|TRBJ2-7|TRBV12-3/TRBV12-4
CASSGGRDRSLYEQYF
TGTGCCAGCAGCGGAGGAAGGGACAGGAGTCTCTACGAGCAGTACTTC
>TRBD2|NA|TRBJ2-7|TRBV5-4
CASSVLAGGLIFEQYF
TGTGCCAGCAGCGTACTAGCGGGGGGCCTTATCTTCGAGCAGTACTTC
>NA|many|TRBJ1-1|TRBV18
CASSSTMQNTEAFF
TGTGCCAGCTCATCCACGATGCAGAACACTGAAGCTTTCTTT
>NA|NA|TRBJ2-7|TRBV30
CAWSRTSYEKYF
TGTGCCTGGTCTAGGACCTCCTACGAGAAGTACTTC
>NA|NA|TRBJ1-3|TRBV10-3
CAISRGQPNSGNTIYF
TGTGCCATCAGCCGCGGACAGCCTAACTCTGGAAACACCATATATTTT
>NA|NA|TRBJ1-1|TRBV4-1
CASRGLTLNTEAFF
TGCGCCAGCAGGGGTTTGACCCTAAACACTGAAGCTTTCTTT
>TRBD1|NA|TRBJ1-1|TRBV25-1
CASSKKQGVSTEAFF
TGTGCCAGCAGTAAGAAACAGGGGGTGAGCACTGAAGCTTTCTTT
>NA|few|TRBJ2-1|TRBV2
CASKGAYYNEQFF
TGTGCCAGCAAAGGGGCGTACTACAATGAGCAGTTCTTC
>TRBD1|few|TRBJ1-2|TRBV12-3/TRBV12-4
CASRQGVGRYGYTF
TGTGCCAGCAGACAGGGGGTTGGTCGCTATGGCTACACCTTC
>NA|few|TRBJ2-1|TRBV5-1
CASSLQANSYNEQFF
TGCGCCAGCAGCTTGCAGGCCAACTCCTACAATGAGCAGTTCTTC
>TRBD1|NA|TRBJ1-2|TRBV5-1
CASSLAGTGVIHGYTF
TGCGCCAGCAGCTTGGCCGGGACAGGGGTTATCCATGGCTACACCTTC
>TRBD1|few|TRBJ2-3|TRBV20-1
CRPGQGASDTQYF
TGCAGACCGGGACAGGGGGCTTCAGATACGCAGTATTTT
>NA|few|TRBJ1-5|TRBV6-6
CASGGEGSQPQHF
TGTGCCAGCGGGGGTGAAGGGAGTCAGCCCCAGCATTTT